This T cell receptor (beta chain) was recorded in a study of T cells after yellow fever vaccination. Study as a whole: Those fractions that held only low numbers of cells were prepared using the SMART-Seq v4 Ultra Low Input RNA kit.

Findings and caveats of the study: Most clones from primary vaccination were detected again post-booster (roughly 96% CD4, around 90% CD8). There was a small share of clonotypes that showed up in both the CD4 and CD8 compartments.

As regards this clonotype: Its antigen is unknown.

Template switching with 5'RACE generated the TCR cDNA and added a universal primer site and UMIs. TCRdb passed the 5' RACE reads through MiXCR, listing each CDR3 protein once. The table shows fewer than 100,000 distinct CDR3 sequences, with approximately 6.3% occurring only once. Specimen: CD8+ T cells sorted from PBMCs, collected 10 days after the yellow fever booster vaccination. This sequence was found in a man between 18 and 35 years old who received the YFV17D yellow fever vaccine.

The CDR3 spells CASSPSLANTGELFF. CDR3 bases: TGTGCCAGCAGCCCCTCGCTAGCCAACACCGGGGAGCTGTTTTTT. The chain combines TRBV11-3 with TRBJ2-2, with TRBD2 as a possible D gene (5 bases). Germline V gives CDR1 SGHNT, CDR2 YENEEA. The length of the CDR3 is 15 residues. With 5 bases removed from V and 2 bases from J, the gap between germline ends came to 12 bases.